This TCR beta chain was found in a study of blood T cells in healthy people across ages. Using a J-beta primer mix together with a sample-barcoded 5' primer, a second PCR was run for about 7 to 12 cycles. All samples yielded 3 million or more CDR3-containing paired-end reads. TCRdb re-analysed the 5' RACE reads in MiXCR, keeping a single row per CDR3 protein. The sample includes around 990,000 distinct CDR3 sequences, less than 45% seen only once; the top ten take 13%. Trimming stripped 2 bases from V and 5 bases from J, with 8 bases between. The CDR3 spans 13 residues. The donors, all healthy, were Caucasians living in Russia, aged about 6 to 90.

The sequencing sample was made of blood. The origin of this receptor is a man aged 18 to 30 in good health. This rearrangement joins TRBV12-3 or TRBV12-4 to TRBJ2-3; D uncertain. The DNA of the CDR3 is TGTGCCAGCAGTTTAAGGAGTGGAGATACGCAGTATTTT. It specifies CASSLRSGDTQYF.